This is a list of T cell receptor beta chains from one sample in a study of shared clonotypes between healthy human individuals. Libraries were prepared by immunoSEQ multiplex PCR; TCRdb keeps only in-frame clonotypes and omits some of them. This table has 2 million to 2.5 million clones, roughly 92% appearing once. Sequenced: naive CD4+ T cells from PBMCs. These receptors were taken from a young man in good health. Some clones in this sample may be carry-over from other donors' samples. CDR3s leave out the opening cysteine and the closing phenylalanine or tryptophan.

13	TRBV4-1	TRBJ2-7	ASSQVLQGAYEQY
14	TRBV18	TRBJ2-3	ASSPPTGPSTDTQY
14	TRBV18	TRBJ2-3	ASSPLSGQLTDTQY
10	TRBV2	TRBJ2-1	ASSDGGREQF
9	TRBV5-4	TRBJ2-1	ASAGGNEQF
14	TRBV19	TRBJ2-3	ASAPWGGAETDTQY
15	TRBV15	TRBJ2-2	ATSRDRERGNTGELF
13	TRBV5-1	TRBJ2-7	ASSGSGTGGGEQY
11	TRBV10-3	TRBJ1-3	AIMAGPGNTIY
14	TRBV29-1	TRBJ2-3	SGSGLARISTDTQY
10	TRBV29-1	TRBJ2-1	SVGRYGDEQF
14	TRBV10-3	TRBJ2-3	AISGTSGGPTDTQY
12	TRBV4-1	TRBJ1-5	ASSQDGRDQPQH
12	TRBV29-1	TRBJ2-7	SVRQGQSSYEQY
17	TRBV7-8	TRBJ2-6	ASSQVGGLLHTGANVLT
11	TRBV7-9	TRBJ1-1	ASSSYRNTEAF
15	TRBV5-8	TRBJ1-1	ASSLGVYWGANTEAF
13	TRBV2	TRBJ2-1	ASSEQASSYNEQF
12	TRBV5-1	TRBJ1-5	ASSLGSSNQPQH
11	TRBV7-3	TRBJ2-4	ASNRVAKNIQY
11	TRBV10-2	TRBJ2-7	ASFSGGSYEQY
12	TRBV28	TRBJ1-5	ASSGGGGIQPQH
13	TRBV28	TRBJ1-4	ASSRTQETNEKLF
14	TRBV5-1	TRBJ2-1	ASSLDGGRGIYEQF
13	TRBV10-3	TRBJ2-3	AISDSGLGTDTQY
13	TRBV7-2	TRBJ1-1	ASSQRQGAETEAF
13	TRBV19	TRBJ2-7	ASSAHRDFSYEQY
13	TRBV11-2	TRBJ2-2	ASSFRGDGTGELF
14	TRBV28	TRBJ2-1	ASSSPGQGAGNEQF
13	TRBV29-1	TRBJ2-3	SVLGLAENTDTQY
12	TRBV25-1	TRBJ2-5	ASSELAAQETQY
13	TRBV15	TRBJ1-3	ATSREAFSGNTIY
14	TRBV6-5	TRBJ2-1	ASSLGTTLSYNEQF
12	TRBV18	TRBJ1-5	ASSPGGGNQPQH
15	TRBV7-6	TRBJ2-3	ASSLRGDGVVPDTQY
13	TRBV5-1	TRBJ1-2	ASSLGQGKSYGYT
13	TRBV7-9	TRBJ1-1	ASRKKGGADTEAF
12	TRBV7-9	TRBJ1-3	ASSLASRADTIY
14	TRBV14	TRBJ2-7	ASSQGLAGGRYEQY
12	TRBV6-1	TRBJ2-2	ASRQDRLSGELF